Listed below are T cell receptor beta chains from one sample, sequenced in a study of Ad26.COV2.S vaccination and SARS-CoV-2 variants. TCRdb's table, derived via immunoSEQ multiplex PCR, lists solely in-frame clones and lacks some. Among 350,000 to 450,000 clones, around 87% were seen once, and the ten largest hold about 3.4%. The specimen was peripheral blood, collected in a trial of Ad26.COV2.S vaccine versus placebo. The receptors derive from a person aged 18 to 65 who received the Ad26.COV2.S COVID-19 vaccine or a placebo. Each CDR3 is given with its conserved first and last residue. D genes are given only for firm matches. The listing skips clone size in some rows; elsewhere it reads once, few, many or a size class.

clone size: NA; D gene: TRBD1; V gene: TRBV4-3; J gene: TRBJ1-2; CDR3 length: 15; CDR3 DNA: TGCGCCAGCAGCCAAGATAGGGACAGGGTGGGAGGCTACACCTTC; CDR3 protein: CASSQDRDRVGGYTF
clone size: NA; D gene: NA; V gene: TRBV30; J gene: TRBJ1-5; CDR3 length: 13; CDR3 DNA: TGTGCCTCCGGGGACTTAGGCAATCAGCCCCAGCATTTT; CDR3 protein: CASGDLGNQPQHF
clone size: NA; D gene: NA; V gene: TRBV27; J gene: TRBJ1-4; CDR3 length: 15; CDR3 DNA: TGTGCCAGCAGTTTGAGGAGGAGGGAAAATGAAAAACTGTTTTTT; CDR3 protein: CASSLRRRENEKLFF
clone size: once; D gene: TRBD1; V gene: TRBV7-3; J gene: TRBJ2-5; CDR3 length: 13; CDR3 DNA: TGTGCCAGCAGCTCCAGACAGGGGGGGACCCAGTACTTC; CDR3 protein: CASSSRQGGTQYF
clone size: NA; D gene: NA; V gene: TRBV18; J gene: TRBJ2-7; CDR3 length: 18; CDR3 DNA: TGTGCCAGCTCACCACCTATAACAGCCCGGACGGACCCCTACGAGCAGTACTTC; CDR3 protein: CASSPPITARTDPYEQYF
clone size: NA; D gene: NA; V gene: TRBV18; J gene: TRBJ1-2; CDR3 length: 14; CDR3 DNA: TGTGCCAGCTCACCACAGGGCTCTAACTATGGCTACACCTTC; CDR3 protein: CASSPQGSNYGYTF
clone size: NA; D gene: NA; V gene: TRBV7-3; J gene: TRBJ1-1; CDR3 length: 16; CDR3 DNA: TGTGCCCGGTCCCTAGGGACCCCCTTGTGCGACACTGAAGCTTTCTTT; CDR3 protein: CARSLGTPLCDTEAFF
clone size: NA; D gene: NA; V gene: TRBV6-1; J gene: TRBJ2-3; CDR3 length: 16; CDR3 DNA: TGTACCAGCAGTGAAGCCCAGGCCGCGGGCACAGATACGCAGTATTTT; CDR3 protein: CTSSEAQAAGTDTQYF
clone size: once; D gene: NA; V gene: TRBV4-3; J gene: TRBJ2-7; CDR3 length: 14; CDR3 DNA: TGCGCCAGCAGTTCGAGGGGTTTGGTCCACGAGCAGTACTTC; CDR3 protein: CASSSRGLVHEQYF
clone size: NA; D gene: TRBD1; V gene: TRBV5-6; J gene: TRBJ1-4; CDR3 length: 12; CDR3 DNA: TGTGCCAGCAGCGGACAGGGTGAAAAACTGTTTTTT; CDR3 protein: CASSGQGEKLFF
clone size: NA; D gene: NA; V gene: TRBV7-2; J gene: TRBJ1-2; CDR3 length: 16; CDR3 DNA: TGTGCCAGCAGCTTAGGTTCGGACAGCCCCTCTATAGGCTACACCTTC; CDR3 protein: CASSLGSDSPSIGYTF
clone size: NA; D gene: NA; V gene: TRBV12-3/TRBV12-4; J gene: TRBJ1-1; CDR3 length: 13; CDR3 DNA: TGTGCCAGCATGGCCAGGACGGGCACTGAAGCTTTCTTT; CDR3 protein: CASMARTGTEAFF
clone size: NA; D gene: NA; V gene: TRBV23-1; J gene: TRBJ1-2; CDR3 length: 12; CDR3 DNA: TGCGCCACCCTAATTTGCTTCTTTGGCTACACCTTC; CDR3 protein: CATLICFFGYTF
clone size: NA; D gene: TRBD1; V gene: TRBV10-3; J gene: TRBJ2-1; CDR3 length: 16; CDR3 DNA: TGTGCCATCAGTGAGGGGACAGCTCGAAGGAACAATGAGCAGTTCTTC; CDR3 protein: CAISEGTARRNNEQFF
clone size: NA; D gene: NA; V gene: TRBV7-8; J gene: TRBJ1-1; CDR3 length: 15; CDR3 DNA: TGTGCCAGCAGCCCCCAACAGGGCTGGGGAACTGAAGCTTTCTTT; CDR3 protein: CASSPQQGWGTEAFF
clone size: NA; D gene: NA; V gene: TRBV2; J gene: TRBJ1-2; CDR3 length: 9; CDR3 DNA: TGTGCCAGCAGTCAAGGCTACACCTTC; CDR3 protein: CASSQGYTF
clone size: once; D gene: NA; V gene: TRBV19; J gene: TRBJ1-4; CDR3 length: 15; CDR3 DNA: TGTGCCAGTAATGCGAGGGGCGCCGGGTATGAAAAACTGTTTTTT; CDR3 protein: CASNARGAGYEKLFF
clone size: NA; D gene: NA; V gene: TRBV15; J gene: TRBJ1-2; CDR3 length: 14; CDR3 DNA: TGTGCCACCAGCAGAGACCGCACGGGGCTTGGCTACACCTTC; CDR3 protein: CATSRDRTGLGYTF
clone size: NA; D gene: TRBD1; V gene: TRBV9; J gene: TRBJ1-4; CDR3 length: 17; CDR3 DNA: TGTGCCAGCAGCCCCCCAAGGAAGACAGGGTCGGATGAAAAACTGTTTTTT; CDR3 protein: CASSPPRKTGSDEKLFF
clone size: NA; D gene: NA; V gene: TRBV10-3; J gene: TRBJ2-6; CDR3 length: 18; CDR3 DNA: TGTGCCATCAGTGGATCGCAGGGTGACAAAACCAGATTGTGGGTCCTGACTTTC; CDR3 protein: CAISGSQGDKTRLWVLTF
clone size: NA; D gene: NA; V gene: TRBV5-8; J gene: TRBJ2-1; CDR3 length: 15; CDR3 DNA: TGTGCCAGCAGCTTGCGGGTTAGCTCCTACAATGAGCAGTTCTTC; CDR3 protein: CASSLRVSSYNEQFF
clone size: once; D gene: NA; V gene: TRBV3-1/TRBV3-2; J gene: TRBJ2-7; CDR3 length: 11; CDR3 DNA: TGTGCCAGCAGTCATTCTGGCGAGCAGTACTTC; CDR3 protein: CASSHSGEQYF
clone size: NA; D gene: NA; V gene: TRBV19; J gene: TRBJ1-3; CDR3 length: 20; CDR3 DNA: TGTGCCAGTAGTACACAGATCGAGACAGTACATTATAACTCTGGAAACACCATATATTTT; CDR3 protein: CASSTQIETVHYNSGNTIYF
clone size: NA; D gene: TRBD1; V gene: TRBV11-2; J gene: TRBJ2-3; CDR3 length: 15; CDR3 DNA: TGTGCCAGCAGCTACAGGGGGCTAGGCACAGATACGCAGTATTTT; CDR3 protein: CASSYRGLGTDTQYF
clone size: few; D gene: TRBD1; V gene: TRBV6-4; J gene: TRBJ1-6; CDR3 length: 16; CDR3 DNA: TGTGCCAGCAGTGACTCGTGGACAGGGTCAAATTCACCCCTCCACTTT; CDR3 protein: CASSDSWTGSNSPLHF
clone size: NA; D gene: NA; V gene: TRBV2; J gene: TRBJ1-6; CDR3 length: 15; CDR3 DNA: TGTGCCAGCACTAGGGTAAAGGGTTATAATTCACCCCTCCACTTT; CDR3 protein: CASTRVKGYNSPLHF
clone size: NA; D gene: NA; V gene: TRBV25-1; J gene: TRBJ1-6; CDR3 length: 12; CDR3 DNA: TGTGCCAGCAGTGTGGGGGATTCACCCCTCCACTTT; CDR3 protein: CASSVGDSPLHF
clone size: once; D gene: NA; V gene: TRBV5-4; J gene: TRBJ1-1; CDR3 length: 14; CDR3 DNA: TGTGCCAGCAGCTTGGGGACAGACAACACTGAAGCTTTCTTT; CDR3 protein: CASSLGTDNTEAFF
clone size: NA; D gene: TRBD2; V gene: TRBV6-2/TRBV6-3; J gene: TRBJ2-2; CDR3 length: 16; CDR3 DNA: TGTGCCAGCAGTTATCGCGGGGGGCTGAACACCGGGGAGCTGTTTTTT; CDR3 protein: CASSYRGGLNTGELFF
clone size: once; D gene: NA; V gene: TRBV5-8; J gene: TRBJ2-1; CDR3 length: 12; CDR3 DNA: TGTGCCACCAGTCCCTCCTACAATGAGCAGTTCTTC; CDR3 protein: CATSPSYNEQFF
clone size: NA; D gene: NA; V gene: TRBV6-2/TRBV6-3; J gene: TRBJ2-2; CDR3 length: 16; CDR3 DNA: TGTGCCAGCAGTCTTAATAGCGGAACGAACACCGGGGAGCTGTTTTTT; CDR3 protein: CASSLNSGTNTGELFF
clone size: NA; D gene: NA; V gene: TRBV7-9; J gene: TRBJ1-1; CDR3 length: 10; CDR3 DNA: TGTGCCAGCAGCTCGCAAGGAGCTTTCTTT; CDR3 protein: CASSSQGAFF
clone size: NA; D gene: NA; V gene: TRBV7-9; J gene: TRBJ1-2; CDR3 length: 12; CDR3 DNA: TGTGCCAGCAGCTCCCCGTCTGACGGCTACACCTTC; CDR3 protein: CASSSPSDGYTF
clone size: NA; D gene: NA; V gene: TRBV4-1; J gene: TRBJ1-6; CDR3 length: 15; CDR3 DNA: TGCGCCAGCAGCCAAGGCAAGGGTTATAATTCACCCCTCCACTTT; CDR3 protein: CASSQGKGYNSPLHF
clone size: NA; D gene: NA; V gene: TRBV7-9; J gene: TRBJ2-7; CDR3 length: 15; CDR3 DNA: TGTGCCAGCAGCTTATACACAGGACCTTACTACGAGCAGTACTTC; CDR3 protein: CASSLYTGPYYEQYF
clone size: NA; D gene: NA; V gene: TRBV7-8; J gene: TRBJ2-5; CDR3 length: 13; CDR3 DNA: TGTGCCAGCAGCCACGACCAGTTAGAGACCCAGTACTTC; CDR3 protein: CASSHDQLETQYF
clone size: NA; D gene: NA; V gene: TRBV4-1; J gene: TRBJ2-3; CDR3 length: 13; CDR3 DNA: TGCGCCAGCAGCCAAGATAACCCTGATACGCAGTATTTT; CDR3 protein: CASSQDNPDTQYF
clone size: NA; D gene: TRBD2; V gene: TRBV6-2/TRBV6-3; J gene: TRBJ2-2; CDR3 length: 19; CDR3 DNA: TGTGCCAGCAGCTATATGGGGACTAGCGGGGGGCCCCAGGTCGGGGAGCTGTTTTTT; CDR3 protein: CASSYMGTSGGPQVGELFF
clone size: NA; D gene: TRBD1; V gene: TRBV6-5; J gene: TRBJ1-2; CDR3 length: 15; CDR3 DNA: TGTGCCAGCAGAGCCCTTAGACAGGGGTCGCATGGCTACACCTTC; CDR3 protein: CASRALRQGSHGYTF
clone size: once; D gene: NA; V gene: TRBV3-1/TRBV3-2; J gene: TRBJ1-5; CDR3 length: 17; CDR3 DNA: TGTGCCAGCAGCCAAGAAGTCGCTGGCGGATCCAATCAGCCCCAGCATTTT; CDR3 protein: CASSQEVAGGSNQPQHF
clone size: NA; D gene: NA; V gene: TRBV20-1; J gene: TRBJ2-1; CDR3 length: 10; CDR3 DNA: TGCAGTGCTAGCTGGAATGAGCAGTTCTTC; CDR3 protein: CSASWNEQFF
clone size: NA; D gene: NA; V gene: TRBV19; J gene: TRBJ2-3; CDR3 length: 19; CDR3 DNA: TGTGCCAGTAGTATTGGGCCCAGGGGCGGGACACAGGGCACAGATACGCAGTATTTT; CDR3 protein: CASSIGPRGGTQGTDTQYF
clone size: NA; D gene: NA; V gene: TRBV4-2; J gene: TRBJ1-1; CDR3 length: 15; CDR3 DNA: TGTGCCAGCAGCCCCGGACAGTCTATGAACACTGAAGCTTTCTTT; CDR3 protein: CASSPGQSMNTEAFF
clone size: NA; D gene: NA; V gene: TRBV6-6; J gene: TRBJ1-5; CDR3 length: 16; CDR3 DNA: TGTGCCAGCAGTTCAGTGGGGGCAGGATACAATCAGCCCCAGCATTTT; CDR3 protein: CASSSVGAGYNQPQHF
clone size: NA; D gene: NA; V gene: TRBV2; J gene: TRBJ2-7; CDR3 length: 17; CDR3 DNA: TGTGCCAGCAGTGAGGATTTAGCCAGACAGATTTTCTACGAGCAGTACTTC; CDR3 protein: CASSEDLARQIFYEQYF
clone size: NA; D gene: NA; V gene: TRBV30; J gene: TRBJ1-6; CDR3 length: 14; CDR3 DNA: TGTGCCTGGGGGGGTGGGAATGAGAATTCACCCCTCCACTTT; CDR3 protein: CAWGGGNENSPLHF
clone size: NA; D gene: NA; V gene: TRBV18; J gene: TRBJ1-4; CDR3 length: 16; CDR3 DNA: TGTGCCAGCTCAGCACGTACAGGGTTCACTAATGAAAAACTGTTTTTT; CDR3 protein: CASSARTGFTNEKLFF
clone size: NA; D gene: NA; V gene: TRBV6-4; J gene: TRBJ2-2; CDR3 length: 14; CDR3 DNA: TGTGCCAGCAGTAAAGAAAGGGCCACCGGGGAGCTGTTTTTT; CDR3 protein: CASSKERATGELFF
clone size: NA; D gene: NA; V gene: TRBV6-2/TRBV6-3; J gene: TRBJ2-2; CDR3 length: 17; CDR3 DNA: TGTGCCAGCAGTCAAGGGGCGGGACGGAAGAACACCGGGGAGCTGTTTTTT; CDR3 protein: CASSQGAGRKNTGELFF
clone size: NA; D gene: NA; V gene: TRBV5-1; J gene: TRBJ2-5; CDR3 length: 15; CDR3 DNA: TGCGCCAGCAGCTTAGGAGGGGGCGAACAAGAGACCCAGTACTTC; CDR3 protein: CASSLGGGEQETQYF
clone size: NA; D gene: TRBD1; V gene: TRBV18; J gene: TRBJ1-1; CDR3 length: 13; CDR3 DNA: TGTGCCAGCTCACCGGACAGGGCATCTGAAGCTTTCTTT; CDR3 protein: CASSPDRASEAFF